This TCR beta chain was found in a study of T cell repertoires in cytomegalovirus infection. Study-wide background: HLA-B-restricted CMV epitopes that are well studied were used alongside recently identified HLA-C-restricted ones. Indications of both CMV infection and matching HLA type were provided by public TCR beta signatures. Study findings and constraints: In two of eight donors, the top clonotype was HLA-C-restricted CMV-specific. The cumulative frequency of public TCR beta families identified carriers of CMV plus the relevant HLA.

V shed 1 base and J shed 9 bases, with 10 bases lying between them. Germline CDR1 reads GTSNPN; CDR2 reads SVGIG (reference sequence). This CDR3 is built from 12 residues. Points on this clonotype: Its antigen is undetermined.

TCRdb itself ran the reads through MiXCR, one entry per CDR3 protein. The repertoire has hundreds of thousands of distinct CDR3 sequences, roughly 36% of them found once; the top ten carry roughly 20%. This sample comprised cultured PBMCs, obtained from culture after CMV antigen stimulation. This TCR derives from a human donor in good health (CMV status not recorded). Some clones in this sample may be carry-over from other donors' samples. The V call is TRBV30, the J call TRBJ2-1; D possibly corresponds to TRBD1 (6 bases). In DNA form, the CDR3 reads TGTGCCTGGAGTGCCCAAGGGGGTGAGCAGTTCTTC. Encoded protein: CAWSAQGGEQFF.